A selection of T cell receptor beta chains follows, all from one sample in a study of blood T cells in healthy people across ages. TCRdb reprocessed the 5' RACE reads via MiXCR and lists one record per CDR3 protein. The profile covers hundreds of thousands of distinct CDR3 sequences, with about 53% appearing a single time and around 37% taken by the ten largest. Material for sequencing was blood. These receptors all come from a man aged 55 to 70 in good health. The CDR3 runs from the conserved cysteine through the conserved F or W. Each record gives: D gene, J gene, V gene, clone size, CDR3 protein, CDR3 DNA. A D gene is named only where the DNA matches it firmly. Not all rows give a size; the values are once, few, many and, for expanded clones, a class.

>NA|TRBJ2-5|TRBV6-1|NA
CASSEGNTQYF
TGTGCCAGCAGTGAAGGAAATACCCAGTACTTC
>TRBD2|TRBJ2-5|TRBV7-2|NA
CASSPMGLAGMETQYF
TGTGCCAGCAGCCCAATGGGACTAGCGGGGATGGAGACCCAGTACTTC
>TRBD2|TRBJ2-5|TRBV2|few
CASRSGGAETQYF
TGTGCCAGCCGTAGCGGGGGGGCGGAGACCCAGTACTTC
>NA|TRBJ1-6|TRBV6-1|NA
CASIQAYNSPLHF
TGTGCCAGCATTCAGGCGTATAATTCACCCCTCCACTTT
>TRBD1|TRBJ1-2|TRBV10-3|few
CAISPGQGANGYTF
TGTGCCATCAGCCCCGGACAGGGGGCAAACGGCTACACCTTC
>NA|TRBJ2-7|TRBV9|NA
CASSVGQEIPYNEQYF
TGTGCCAGCAGCGTAGGACAGGAAATCCCGTACAATGAGCAGTACTTC
>NA|TRBJ2-3|TRBV29-1|NA
CSVEEWRSITDTQYF
TGCAGCGTTGAAGAGTGGCGGTCGATCACAGATACGCAGTATTTT
>NA|TRBJ1-2|TRBV5-1|NA
CASSLMSGDYGYTF
TGCGCCAGCAGCTTGATGTCAGGGGACTATGGCTACACCTTC
>TRBD2|TRBJ2-7|TRBV28|NA
CASQTAQGGTYEQYF
TGTGCCAGCCAAACGGCGCAGGGAGGGACCTACGAGCAGTACTTC
>TRBD1|TRBJ1-1|TRBV5-1|NA
CASSLPGQGTSEAFF
TGCGCCAGCAGCCTTCCGGGACAGGGGACATCTGAAGCTTTCTTT
>TRBD2|TRBJ2-5|TRBV18|NA
CASSPVQRGQETQYF
TGTGCCAGCTCACCGGTCCAGCGGGGACAAGAGACCCAGTACTTC
>NA|TRBJ1-2|TRBV5-1|NA
CASRKNWGRTDTPYGYTF
TGCGCCAGCCGCAAGAATTGGGGAAGGACAGACACCCCCTATGGCTACACCTTC
>NA|TRBJ2-1|TRBV7-8|once
CASSTQETQFF
TGTGCCAGCAGCACTCAAGAGACCCAGTTCTTC
>TRBD1|TRBJ2-5|TRBV10-3|NA
CAIRTGGEETQYF
TGTGCCATCAGGACAGGGGGGGAAGAGACCCAGTACTTC
>TRBD2|TRBJ2-1|TRBV4-1|NA
CASSRVTGGPGNEQFF
TGCGCCAGCAGCCGGGTAACGGGGGGGCCGGGAAATGAGCAGTTCTTC
>TRBD2|TRBJ2-4|TRBV7-2|NA
CASSPVVLAGALAKNTQYF
TGTGCCAGCAGCCCAGTGGTACTAGCGGGGGCCCTAGCCAAAAACACTCAGTACTTC
>TRBD1|TRBJ1-5|TRBV4-1|NA
CASSQGQGRNQPQHF
TGCGCCAGCAGCCAGGGACAGGGCCGCAATCAGCCCCAGCATTTT
>NA|TRBJ1-2|TRBV29-1|NA
CSVGTQNYGYTF
TGCAGCGTCGGGACACAAAACTATGGCTACACCTTC
>TRBD2|TRBJ2-1|TRBV11-2|NA
CASSLIHGTSGGAVQFF
TGTGCCAGCAGCTTAATCCACGGGACTAGCGGGGGGGCCGTGCAGTTCTTC
>TRBD1|TRBJ2-1|TRBV27|NA
CASSRTGVYNEQFF
TGTGCCAGCAGTAGGACAGGGGTCTACAATGAGCAGTTCTTC
>NA|TRBJ2-5|TRBV5-1|NA
CASSLPSDGWETQYF
TGCGCCAGCAGCTTACCTAGCGATGGGTGGGAGACCCAGTACTTC
>NA|TRBJ2-7|TRBV3-1|NA
CASRARTSYEQYF
TGTGCCAGCAGAGCCCGGACATCCTACGAGCAGTACTTC
>NA|TRBJ1-6|TRBV7-2|NA
CASSLGDSSPLHF
TGTGCCAGCAGCTTAGGCGACAGCTCACCCCTCCACTTT
>TRBD2|TRBJ2-1|TRBV5-1|few
CASSLGINGLADYNEQFF
TGCGCCAGCAGCTTGGGGATTAACGGACTAGCGGACTACAATGAGCAGTTCTTC